These 23 T cell receptor beta chains share one sample of origin, sequenced in a study of post-analysis software for immune sequencing data. General observations from the study: TRBV segments more frequent in patients than in controls numbered five and included TRBV5-6, TRBV5-1 and TRBV20-1.

These receptors' targets are unknown. Unique molecular identifiers had been added to the TCR beta cDNA libraries. One entry per CDR3 protein, called by TCRdb with MiXCR from the PCR reads. The sample consists of about 430,000 distinct CDR3 sequences, 30% to 40% of them appearing once. Sequencing was carried out using blood. The origin of the receptors is a girl aged 2 to 9 with multiple sclerosis.

The V and J genes are TRBV7-2 and TRBJ2-5, with 12 positions matching TRBD2. This CDR3 is 15 amino acids long. J gave up 5 bases and V 5 bases, and 6 bases lay outside the gene matches. The germline V gene has CDR1 SGHTA and CDR2 FQGNSA. Here the CDR3 reads CASSPSGRAGETQYF. CDR3 nucleotide sequence: TGTGCCAGCAGCCCTAGCGGGAGGGCGGGGGAGACCCAGTACTTC.

This clonotype was seen a handful of times. The rearrangement joins TRBV6-6 to TRBJ2-3; perhaps TRBD1 as D (5 bases). The V gene's germline CDR1 is MNHNY and CDR2 SVGAGI (reference sequence). CDR3 size: 15 residues. Trimming removed 6 bases at V and 2 bases at J, with 15 bases between. CDR3: CASRFQGPFTDTQYF. CDR3 DNA sequence: TGTGCCAGCAGGTTCCAGGGCCCTTTCACAGATACGCAGTATTTT.

This chain links TRBV28 with TRBJ2-6, with 7 bases that match TRBD1. Trimming at V came to 6 bases and at J to 2 bases, leaving 7 bases not matched to a gene. Germline V gene lookup returns CDR1 MDHEN and CDR2 SYDVKM. The CDR3 is 16 residues long. CDR3: CASRLTGSTGANVLTF. The DNA for the CDR3 is TGTGCCAGCAGACTGACAGGGTCGACTGGGGCCAACGTCCTGACTTTC.

This clonotype was recorded a few times. This chain uses TRBV9 with TRBJ2-7, with 8 bases lining up with TRBD1. Losses at the gene ends were 3 bases for V and 0 bases for J; bases not matched to a gene: 8. Germline CDR1 SGDLS, CDR2 YYNGEE. The CDR3 sequence is 16 residues long. The CDR3 region is CASSAGQGQISYEQYF. CDR3 bases: TGTGCCAGCAGCGCCGGACAGGGCCAAATCTCCTACGAGCAGTACTTC.

The rearrangement joins TRBV14 to TRBJ2-5, with TRBD1 matching over 7 bases. J was trimmed by 12 bases and V by 1 base; bases with no gene match: 11. Germline CDR1 is SGHDN and CDR2 is FVKESK. This CDR3 has 14 residues. CDR3 DNA sequence: TGTGCCAGCAGCCAAGTCTCCAGGGGGACGCGAAAGTACTTC. Translated, it gives CASSQVSRGTRKYF.

In this sample, this clonotype turned up a few times. The chain couples TRBV7-3 to TRBJ2-5; the match to TRBD2 covers 13 bases. The CDR3 totals 21 residues. Germline CDR1 and CDR2: SGHTA and FQGTGA. V lost 2 bases, J lost 2 bases, and 17 bases stayed unmatched. CDR3 region: CASSLGARVPGTSGNQETQYF. CDR3 in DNA: TGTGCCAGCAGCTTAGGGGCGCGCGTCCCCGGGACTAGCGGGAATCAAGAGACCCAGTACTTC.

The chain has TRBV20-1 and TRBJ2-1; D is uncertain. This CDR3 spans 11 amino acids. Per the germline V gene, CDR1 is DFQATT and CDR2 is SNEGSKA (reference sequence). Trimming removed 7 bases at V and 8 bases at J, with 12 bases between. The DNA for the CDR3 is TGCAGTGTCCAGTGGGGTCATGAGCAGTTCTTC. Protein: CSVQWGHEQFF.

This clonotype came up a few times. V is TRBV6-1 and J is TRBJ2-7, with 13 bases fitting TRBD2. CDR3 length: 17 residues. The trim removed 10 bases at V and 0 bases at J, leaving 12 bases unmatched. Germline V CDR1 and CDR2: MNHNS, SASEGT. The CDR3 is CATSGTSGTKSSYEQYF. CDR3 nucleotide sequence: TGTGCCACTTCCGGGACTAGCGGGACGAAGAGCTCCTACGAGCAGTACTTC.

The rearrangement links TRBV20-1 to TRBJ2-1; 13 positions agree with TRBD2. This CDR3 comprises 15 residues. Losses at the gene ends were 3 bases for V and 9 bases for J; bases not matched to a gene: 8. From germline, CDR1 is DFQATT and CDR2 SNEGSKA (reference sequence). CDR3 DNA: TGCAGTGCTAGTAGACTAGCGGGGGGCCTTAGTGAGCAGTTCTTC. It yields the protein CSASRLAGGLSEQFF.

This chain connects TRBV3-1 to TRBJ2-5; D may be TRBD1 or TRBD2 (5 bases each). Per germline, CDR1 LGHDT and CDR2 YNNKEL (reference sequence). This CDR3 has 16 residues. The V and J ends lost 0 bases and 3 bases respectively, with 14 bases between them. The CDR3 is CASSQEGVALEETQYF. The CDR3 coding sequence is TGTGCCAGCAGCCAAGAGGGGGTAGCGCTAGAAGAGACCCAGTACTTC.

This clonotype showed up just a few times. The chain links TRBV20-1 to TRBJ2-1; D might be TRBD1 (5 bases). CDR1 and CDR2 (germline): DFQATT, SNEGSKA (reference sequence). The CDR3 consists of 13 residues. V was trimmed by 3 bases and J by 7 bases, leaving 13 bases between them. The CDR3 is CSASPQPGNEQFF. The CDR3 DNA reads TGCAGTGCTAGTCCCCAGCCAGGGAATGAGCAGTTCTTC.

This chain links TRBV5-1 with TRBJ2-2; no reliable D call. Germline V gene data show CDR1 as SGHRS and CDR2 as YFSETQ. This CDR3 has 14 residues. V dropped 3 bases and J dropped 4 bases, with 10 bases sitting between them. The CDR3: CASSSGERTGELFF. CDR3 DNA: TGCGCCAGCAGCTCAGGAGAACGCACCGGGGAGCTGTTTTTT. The variable domain in full, completed from reference TRBV5-1 and TRBJ2-2, reads KAGVTQTPRYLIKTRGQQVTLSCSPISGHRSVSWYQQTPGQGLQFLFEYFSETQRNKGNFPGRFSGRQFSNSRSEMNVSTLELGDSALYLCASSSGERTGELFFGEGSRLTVL.

The chain combines TRBV20-1 with TRBJ2-3, with 7 bases fitting TRBD2. The CDR3 spans 14 residues. CDR1 is DFQATT, CDR2 SNEGSKA, per germline (reference sequence). The CDR3 DNA reads TGCTCGTACAGGAGCGGGATCCGCACAGATACGCAGTATTTT. Translated, it gives CSYRSGIRTDTQYF.

This clonotype has more than one count but fewer than ten. V gene TRBV6-1 combines with J gene TRBJ1-5; a weak D match, TRBD1 (6 bases). Germline CDR1 and CDR2: MNHNS and SASEGT. The CDR3 sequence is 16 residues long. Trimming removed 2 bases at V and 3 bases at J, with 14 bases between. The CDR3 coding sequence is TGTGCCAGCAGTGAAAAGTGGGGACATACCAATCAGCCCCAGCATTTT. Its translation is CASSEKWGHTNQPQHF.

CDR3 loop: CASSPLLFAETQYF. The CDR3 DNA follows: TGTGCCAGCAGCCCGCTCCTTTTTGCGGAGACCCAGTACTTC. The chain recombines TRBV7-9 with TRBJ2-5; D is undetermined. With 5 bases removed from V and 5 bases from J, the gap between germline ends came to 15 bases. Germline CDR1 and CDR2: SEHNR and FQNEAQ (reference sequence). The CDR3 is 14 amino acids.

The chain couples TRBV20-1 to TRBJ2-1; 9 bases are shared with TRBD1. Trimming cost V 4 bases and J 7 bases; bases outside gene matches: 8. CDR3 length: 14 amino acids. Germline V gives CDR1 DFQATT, CDR2 SNEGSKA (reference sequence). CDR3 sequence reads: CSATTGGIKNEQFF. Written as DNA, the CDR3 is TGCAGTGCTACCACAGGGGGCATTAAGAATGAGCAGTTCTTC.

A few counts support this clonotype. This chain uses TRBV5-1 with TRBJ2-7; D remains unclear. The germline gives CDR1 SGHRS, CDR2 YFSETQ. Trimming took off 5 bases at V and 2 bases at J, with 11 bases between the two ends. The CDR3 is 13 residues long. CDR3 region: CASSADPTYEQYF. The CDR3 coding sequence is TGCGCCAGCAGTGCGGACCCAACCTACGAGCAGTACTTC. The variable domain in full, with the rest retrieved from reference TRBV5-1 and TRBJ2-7, is KAGVTQTPRYLIKTRGQQVTLSCSPISGHRSVSWYQQTPGQGLQFLFEYFSETQRNKGNFPGRFSGRQFSNSRSEMNVSTLELGDSALYLCASSADPTYEQYFGPGTRLTVT.

The genes are TRBV20-1 and TRBJ2-1; weak D call: TRBD1 (5 bases). The CDR3 runs to 15 residues. V lost 5 bases to trimming and J lost 6 bases, with 20 bases between them. In germline, CDR1 is DFQATT, CDR2 SNEGSKA (reference sequence). The CDR3 loop reads CSAPQPQGSRNEQFF. CDR3 nucleotides: TGCAGTGCTCCCCAACCCCAGGGATCGCGCAATGAGCAGTTCTTC.

This clonotype appeared a few times. The gene calls are TRBV4-2 and TRBJ2-7, with TRBD2 matching 9 bases. V dropped 0 bases and J dropped 7; count of bases not matched to a gene: 10. The germline V gene encodes CDR1 LGHNA and CDR2 YNFKEQ. This CDR3 contains 16 residues. The CDR3 sequence: CASSQDGSGSLREQYF. As DNA, the CDR3 is TGTGCCAGCAGCCAAGATGGTAGCGGGAGTCTCAGAGAGCAGTACTTC.

The chain links TRBV28 to TRBJ2-7; 9 nucleotides agree with TRBD2. Germline-derived CDR1 and CDR2 are MDHEN and SYDVKM. V lost 6 bases, J lost 1 base, and 1 base stayed unmatched. There are 13 residues in the CDR3. The chain's CDR3 is CASRRGGSYEQYF. CDR3 in DNA: TGTGCCAGCAGGCGGGGGGGTTCCTACGAGCAGTACTTC.

This clonotype turned up a few times. The rearrangement joins TRBV28 to TRBJ2-5; possibly TRBD1 for D (5 bases). Germline CDR1 is MDHEN and CDR2 is SYDVKM. This CDR3 contains 13 residues. V lost 3 bases and J 5 bases, leaving 10 bases between the germline ends. The CDR3 loop reads CASSFQGFETQYF. CDR3 DNA sequence: TGTGCCAGCAGTTTTCAGGGTTTCGAGACCCAGTACTTC. The full variable domain, in which reference TRBV28 and TRBJ2-5 provide the parts outside the CDR3, is DVKVTQSSRYLVKRTGEKVFLECVQDMDHENMFWYRQDPGLGLRLIYFSYDVKMKEKGDIPEGYSVSREKKERFSLILESASTNQTSMYLCASSFQGFETQYFGPGTRLLVL.

This clonotype was found a few times. This chain connects TRBV20-1 to TRBJ2-5; 7 bases map to TRBD2. The germline CDR1 and CDR2 sequences are DFQATT and SNEGSKA (reference sequence). The CDR3 has 15 residues. J gave up 4 bases and V 6 bases, and 14 bases lay outside the gene matches. In DNA form, the CDR3 reads TGCAGTGCCGCCTCAGGACTAGGTTTGGGAGAGACCCAGTACTTC. It specifies CSAASGLGLGETQYF.

The chain carries TRBV7-2 and TRBJ1-5; 9 bases map to TRBD1. The V gene end was trimmed by 1 base and the J gene end by 7 bases; junction bases not matched to a gene: 5. The CDR3 consists of 15 residues. Per germline, CDR1 SGHTA and CDR2 FQGNSA. CDR3 bases: TGTGCCAGCAGCTTAGGGACAGGGGCGGGACAGCCCCAGCATTTT. This codes for CASSLGTGAGQPQHF.